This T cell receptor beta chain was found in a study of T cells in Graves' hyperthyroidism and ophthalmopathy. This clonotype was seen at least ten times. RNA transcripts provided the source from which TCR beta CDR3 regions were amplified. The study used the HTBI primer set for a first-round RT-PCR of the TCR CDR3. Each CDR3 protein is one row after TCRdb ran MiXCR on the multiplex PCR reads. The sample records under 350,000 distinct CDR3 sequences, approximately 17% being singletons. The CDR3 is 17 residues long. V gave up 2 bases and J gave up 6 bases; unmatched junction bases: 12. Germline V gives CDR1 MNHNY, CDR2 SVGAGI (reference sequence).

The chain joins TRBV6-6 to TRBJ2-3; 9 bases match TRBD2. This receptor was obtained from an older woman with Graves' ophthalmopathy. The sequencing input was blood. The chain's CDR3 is CASSYRALAGGSDTQYF. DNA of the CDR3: TGTGCCAGCAGTTACCGGGCTTTGGCGGGAGGGTCGGATACGCAGTATTTT.